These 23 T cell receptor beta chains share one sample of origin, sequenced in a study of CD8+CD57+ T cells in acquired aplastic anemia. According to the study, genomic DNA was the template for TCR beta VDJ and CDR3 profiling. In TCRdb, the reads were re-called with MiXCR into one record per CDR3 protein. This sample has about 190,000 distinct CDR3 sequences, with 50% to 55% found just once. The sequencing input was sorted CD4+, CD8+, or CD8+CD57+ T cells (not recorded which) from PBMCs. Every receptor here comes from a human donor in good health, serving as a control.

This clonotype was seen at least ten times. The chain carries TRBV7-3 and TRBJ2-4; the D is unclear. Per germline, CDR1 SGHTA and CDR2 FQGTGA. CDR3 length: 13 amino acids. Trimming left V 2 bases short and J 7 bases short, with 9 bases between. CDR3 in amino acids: CASSLEMGNIQYF. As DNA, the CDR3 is TGTGCCAGCAGCTTAGAGATGGGGAACATTCAGTACTTC.

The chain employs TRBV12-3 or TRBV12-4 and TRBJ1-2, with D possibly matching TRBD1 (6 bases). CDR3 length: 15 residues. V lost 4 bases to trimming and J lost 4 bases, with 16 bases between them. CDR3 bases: TGTGCCAGCAGTTACCGACAGGTTCCCTCCTATGGCTACACCTTC. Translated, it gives CASSYRQVPSYGYTF.

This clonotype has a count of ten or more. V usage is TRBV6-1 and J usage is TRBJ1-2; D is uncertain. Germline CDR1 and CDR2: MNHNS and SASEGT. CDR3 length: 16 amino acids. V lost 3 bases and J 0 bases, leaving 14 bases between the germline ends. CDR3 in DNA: TGTGCCAGCAGTGAGTCAGCCGTAATATCTAACTATGGCTACACCTTC. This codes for CASSESAVISNYGYTF.

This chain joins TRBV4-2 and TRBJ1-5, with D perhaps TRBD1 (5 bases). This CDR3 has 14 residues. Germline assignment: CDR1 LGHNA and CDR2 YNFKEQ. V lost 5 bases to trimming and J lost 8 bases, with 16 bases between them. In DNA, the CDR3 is TGTGCCAGCAGCTTGAGTCCAGGGCTGGAGCCCCAGCATTTT. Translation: CASSLSPGLEPQHF.

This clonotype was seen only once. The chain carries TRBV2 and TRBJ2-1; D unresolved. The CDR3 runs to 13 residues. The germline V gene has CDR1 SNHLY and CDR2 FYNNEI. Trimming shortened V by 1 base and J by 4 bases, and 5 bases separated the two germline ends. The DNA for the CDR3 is TGTGCCAGCAGTGAAGACGGATACAATGAGCAGTTCTTC. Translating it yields CASSEDGYNEQFF.

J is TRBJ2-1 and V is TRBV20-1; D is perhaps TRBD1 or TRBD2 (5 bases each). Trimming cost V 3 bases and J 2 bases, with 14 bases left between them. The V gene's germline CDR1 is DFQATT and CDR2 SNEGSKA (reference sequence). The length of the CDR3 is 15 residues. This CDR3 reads CSASKGTLTYNEQFF. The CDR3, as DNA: TGCAGTGCTAGTAAAGGGACGCTCACCTACAATGAGCAGTTCTTC.

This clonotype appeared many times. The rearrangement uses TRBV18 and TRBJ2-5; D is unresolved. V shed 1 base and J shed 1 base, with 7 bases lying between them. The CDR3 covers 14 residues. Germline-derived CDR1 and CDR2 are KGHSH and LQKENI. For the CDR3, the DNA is TGTGCCAGCTCACCACTGTTCGCCCAAGAGACCCAGTACTTC. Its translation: CASSPLFAQETQYF. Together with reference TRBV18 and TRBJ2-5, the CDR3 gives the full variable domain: NAGVMQNPRHLVRRRGQEARLRCSPMKGHSHVYWYRQLPEEGLKFMVYLQKENIIDESGMPKERFSAEFPKEGPSILRIQQVVRGDSAAYFCASSPLFAQETQYFGPGTRLLVL.

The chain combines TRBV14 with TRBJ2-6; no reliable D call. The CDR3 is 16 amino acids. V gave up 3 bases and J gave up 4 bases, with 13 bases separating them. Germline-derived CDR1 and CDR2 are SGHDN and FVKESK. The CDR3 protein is CASSQHGSRGANVLTF. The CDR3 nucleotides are TGTGCCAGCAGCCAGCACGGCAGCAGGGGGGCCAACGTCCTGACTTTC. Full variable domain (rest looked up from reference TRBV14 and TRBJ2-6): EAGVTQFPSHSVIEKGQTVTLRCDPISGHDNLYWYRRVMGKEIKFLLHFVKESKQDESGMPNNRFLAERTGGTYSTLKVQPAELEDSGVYFCASSQHGSRGANVLTFGAGSRLTVL.

The CDR3 DNA sequence: TGTGCCACCAGTGATTCGGGGCCCCCGGGAAGGGAGCTGTTTTTT. This translates into CATSDSGPPGRELFF. The rearrangement uses TRBV24-1 and TRBJ2-2, with D perhaps given as TRBD1 or TRBD2 (5 bases each). Trimming took 2 bases from V and 9 from J, leaving 15 bases between them. From germline, CDR1 is KGHDR and CDR2 SFDVKD. The CDR3 has 15 residues.

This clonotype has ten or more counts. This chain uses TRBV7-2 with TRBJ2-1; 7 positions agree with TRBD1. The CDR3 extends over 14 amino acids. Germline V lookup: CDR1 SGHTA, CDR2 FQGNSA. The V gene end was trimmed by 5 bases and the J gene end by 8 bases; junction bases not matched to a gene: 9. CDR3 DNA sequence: TGTGCCAGCAGCGCCGACAGGGTAGGCGATGAGCAGTTCTTC. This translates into CASSADRVGDEQFF.

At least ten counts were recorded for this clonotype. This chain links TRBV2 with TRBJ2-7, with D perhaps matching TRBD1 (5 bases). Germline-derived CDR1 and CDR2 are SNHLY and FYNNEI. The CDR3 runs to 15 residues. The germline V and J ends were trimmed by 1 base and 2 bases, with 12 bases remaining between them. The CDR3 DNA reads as TGTGCCAGCAGTGAAGTACAGGCAAACCCCTACGAGCAGTACTTC. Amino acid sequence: CASSEVQANPYEQYF.

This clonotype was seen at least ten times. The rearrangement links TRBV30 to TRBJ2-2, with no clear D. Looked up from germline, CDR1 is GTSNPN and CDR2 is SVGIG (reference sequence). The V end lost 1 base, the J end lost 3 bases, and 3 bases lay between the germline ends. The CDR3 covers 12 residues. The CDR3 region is CAWSAYTGELFF. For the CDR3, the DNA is TGTGCCTGGAGTGCATACACCGGGGAGCTGTTTTTT.

The CDR3 bases are TGTGCCATCAGTGAGGAGTCCGCGAATAATTCACCCCTCCACTTT. Protein: CAISEESANNSPLHF. The chain links TRBV10-3 to TRBJ1-6, with D hard to call. Germline V gene data show CDR1 as ENHRY and CDR2 as SYGVKD. The CDR3 runs 15 residues. Trimming removed 2 bases from V and 5 bases from J, with 10 bases in between.

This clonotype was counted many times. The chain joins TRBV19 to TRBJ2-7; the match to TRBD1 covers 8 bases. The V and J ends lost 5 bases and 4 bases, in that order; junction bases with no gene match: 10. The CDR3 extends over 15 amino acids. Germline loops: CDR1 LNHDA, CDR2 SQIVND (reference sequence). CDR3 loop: CASSLTGAGFYEQYF. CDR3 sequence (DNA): TGTGCCAGTAGTCTGACAGGGGCGGGATTTTACGAGCAGTACTTC. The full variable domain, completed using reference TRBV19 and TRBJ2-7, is DGGITQSPKYLFRKEGQNVTLSCEQNLNHDAMYWYRQDPGQGLRLIYYSQIVNDFQKGDIAEGYSVSREKKESFPLTVTSAQKNPTAFYLCASSLTGAGFYEQYFGPGTRLTVT.

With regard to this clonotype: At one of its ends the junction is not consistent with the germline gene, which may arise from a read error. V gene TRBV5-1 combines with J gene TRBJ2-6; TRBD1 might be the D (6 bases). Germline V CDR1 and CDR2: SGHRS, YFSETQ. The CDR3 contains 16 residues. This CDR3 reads CASRLAQGSGANVLTF. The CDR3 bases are TGCGCCAGCAGATTGGCACAGGGTTCTGGGGCCAACGTCCTGACTTTC.

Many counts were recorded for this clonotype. CDR3 DNA: TGTGCCATCCGGCAGGATGGTGCAGATACGCAGTATTTT. Its translation is CAIRQDGADTQYF. V usage is TRBV10-3 and J usage is TRBJ2-3; D unresolved. This CDR3 has 13 amino acids. The V end lost 8 bases, the J end lost 4 bases, and 13 bases lay between the germline ends. CDR1 is ENHRY, CDR2 SYGVKD, per germline.

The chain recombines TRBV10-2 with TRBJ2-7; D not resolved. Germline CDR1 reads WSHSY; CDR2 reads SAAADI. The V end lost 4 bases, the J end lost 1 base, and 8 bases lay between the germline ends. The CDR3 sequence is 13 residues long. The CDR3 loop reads CASSGRTSYEQYF. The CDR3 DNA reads TGCGCCAGCAGTGGCCGAACATCCTACGAGCAGTACTTC.

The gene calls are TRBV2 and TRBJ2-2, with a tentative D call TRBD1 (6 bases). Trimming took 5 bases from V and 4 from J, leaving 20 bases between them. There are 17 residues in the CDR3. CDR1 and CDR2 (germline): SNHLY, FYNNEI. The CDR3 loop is CASSKQGNYQPTGELFF. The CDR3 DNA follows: TGTGCCAGCAGTAAACAGGGAAACTATCAGCCCACCGGGGAGCTGTTTTTT. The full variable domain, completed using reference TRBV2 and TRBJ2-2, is EPEVTQTPSHQVTQMGQEVILRCVPISNHLYFYWYRQILGQKVEFLVSFYNNEISEKSEIFDDQFSVERPDGSNFTLKIRSTKLEDSAMYFCASSKQGNYQPTGELFFGEGSRLTVL.

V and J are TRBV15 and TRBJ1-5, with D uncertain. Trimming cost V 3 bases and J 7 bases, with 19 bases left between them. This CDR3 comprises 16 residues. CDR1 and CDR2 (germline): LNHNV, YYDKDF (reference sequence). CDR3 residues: CATSSDWTVMGQPQHF. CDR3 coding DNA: TGTGCCACCAGCAGCGACTGGACGGTGATGGGGCAGCCCCAGCATTTT.

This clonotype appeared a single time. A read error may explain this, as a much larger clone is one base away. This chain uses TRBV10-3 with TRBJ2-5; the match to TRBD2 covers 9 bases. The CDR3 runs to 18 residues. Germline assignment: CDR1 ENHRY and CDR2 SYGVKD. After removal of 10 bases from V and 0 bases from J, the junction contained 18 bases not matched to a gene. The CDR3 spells CATPPPQPSGVYQETQYF. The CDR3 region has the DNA TGTGCCACCCCCCCCCCCCAGCCTAGCGGGGTATACCAAGAGACCCAGTACTTC.

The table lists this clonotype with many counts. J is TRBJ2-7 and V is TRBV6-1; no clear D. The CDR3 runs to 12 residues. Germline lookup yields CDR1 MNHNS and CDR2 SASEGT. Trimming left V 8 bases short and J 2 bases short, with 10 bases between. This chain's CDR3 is CASPSLTYEQYF. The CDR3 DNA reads TGTGCCAGCCCCTCTTTGACCTACGAGCAGTACTTC.

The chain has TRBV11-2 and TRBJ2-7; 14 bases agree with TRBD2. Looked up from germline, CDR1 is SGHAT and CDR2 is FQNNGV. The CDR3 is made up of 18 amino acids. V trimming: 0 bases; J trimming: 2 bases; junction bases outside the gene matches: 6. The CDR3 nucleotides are TGTGCCAGCAGCTTAGACGCCAGACTAGCGGGAGGGACCTACGAGCAGTACTTC. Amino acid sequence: CASSLDARLAGGTYEQYF.

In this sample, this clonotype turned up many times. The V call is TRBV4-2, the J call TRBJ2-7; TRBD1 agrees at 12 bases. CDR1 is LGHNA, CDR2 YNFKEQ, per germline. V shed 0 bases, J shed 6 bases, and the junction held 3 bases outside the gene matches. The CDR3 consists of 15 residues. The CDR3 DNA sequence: TGTGCCAGCAGCCAAGATGGGACAGGGGGCGCCGAGCAGTACTTC. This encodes CASSQDGTGGAEQYF.